These T cell receptor beta chains were read from a single sample in a study of T cell repertoires in cytomegalovirus infection. TCRdb recomputed calls from the reads with MiXCR, one row per CDR3 protein. The sample lists around 490,000 distinct CDR3 sequences, 26% seen once, with approximately 13% in the top ten. Sequencing was carried out using PBMCs. The receptors here all came from a human donor in good health (CMV status not recorded). Some clones in this sample may be carry-over from other donors' samples. CDR3s include the opening cysteine and the closing phenylalanine or tryptophan. A D gene is named only where the DNA matches it firmly. For some rows the clone size is stated as once, few or many, or as a class when expanded; others skip it.

v_gene: TRBV13
d_gene: .
j_gene: TRBJ1-1
abundance: .
CDR3nt: TGTGCCAGCAGCTTAGAAAGGGTAGTCACTGAAGCTTTCTTT
CDR3aa: CASSLERVVTEAFF

v_gene: TRBV20-1
d_gene: .
j_gene: TRBJ2-7
abundance: .
CDR3nt: TGCAGTGCAGCTAGGGGGAACGAGCAGTACTTC
CDR3aa: CSAARGNEQYF

v_gene: TRBV15
d_gene: .
j_gene: TRBJ2-7
abundance: few
CDR3nt: TGTGCCACCAGCAGAGGAACGGTTGAGACCTACGAGCAGTACTTC
CDR3aa: CATSRGTVETYEQYF

v_gene: TRBV27
d_gene: TRBD1
j_gene: TRBJ2-2
abundance: few
CDR3nt: TGTGCCAGCAGTCGGGGACAGGGAGGTACCGGGGAGCTGTTTTTT
CDR3aa: CASSRGQGGTGELFF

v_gene: TRBV29-1
d_gene: .
j_gene: TRBJ1-3
abundance: .
CDR3nt: TGCAGCGCGCAAGGGGGACCTGGAAACACCATATATTTT
CDR3aa: CSAQGGPGNTIYF

v_gene: TRBV2
d_gene: TRBD2
j_gene: TRBJ2-2
abundance: few
CDR3nt: TGTGCCAGCGGTATAGAGTGGCTTCCCGCGGGAGGCGAAAAAACCGGGGAGCTGTTTTTT
CDR3aa: CASGIEWLPAGGEKTGELFF

v_gene: TRBV19
d_gene: TRBD2
j_gene: TRBJ2-5
abundance: .
CDR3nt: TGTGCCAGTAGTAAGGGACTAGCGGGAGCTAACACCAGGACCCAGTACTTC
CDR3aa: CASSKGLAGANTRTQYF

v_gene: TRBV19
d_gene: .
j_gene: TRBJ1-4
abundance: .
CDR3nt: TGTGCCAGTAGGCTGGACACTTGGAGGGAAAAACTGTTTTTT
CDR3aa: CASRLDTWREKLFF

v_gene: TRBV4-3
d_gene: .
j_gene: TRBJ2-3
abundance: many
CDR3nt: TGCGCCAGCAGCCAAGAGAGCGGACTCACAGATACGCAGTATTTT
CDR3aa: CASSQESGLTDTQYF

v_gene: TRBV6-2/TRBV6-3
d_gene: TRBD2
j_gene: TRBJ2-5
abundance: .
CDR3nt: TGTGCCAGCAGAACACTAGCGGGAGAGGGAGAGACCCAGTACTTC
CDR3aa: CASRTLAGEGETQYF

v_gene: TRBV7-2
d_gene: .
j_gene: TRBJ2-6
abundance: .
CDR3nt: TGTGCCAGCAGCTTAGATCACTCTGGGGCCAACGTCCTGACTTTC
CDR3aa: CASSLDHSGANVLTF

v_gene: TRBV12-3/TRBV12-4
d_gene: .
j_gene: TRBJ2-2
abundance: .
CDR3nt: TGTGCAGCTAGGGACACCGGGGAGCTGTTTTTT
CDR3aa: CAARDTGELFF

v_gene: TRBV13
d_gene: .
j_gene: TRBJ2-3
abundance: .
CDR3nt: TGTGCCAGCAGCATCCAGACTACGCAGTATTTT
CDR3aa: CASSIQTTQYF

v_gene: TRBV7-6
d_gene: .
j_gene: TRBJ1-1
abundance: many
CDR3nt: TGTGCCAGCAGCTCCTCTCAGGGAGGCACTGAAGCTTTCTTT
CDR3aa: CASSSSQGGTEAFF

v_gene: TRBV5-1
d_gene: TRBD1
j_gene: TRBJ1-1
abundance: few
CDR3nt: TGCGCCAGCAGCTTTGGACAGGGGACTTTCATGAACACTGAAGCTTTCTTT
CDR3aa: CASSFGQGTFMNTEAFF

v_gene: TRBV10-3
d_gene: .
j_gene: TRBJ1-1
abundance: .
CDR3nt: TGTGCCATCAGTGAGTCGACAGCGGTGAGGACTGAAGCTTTCTTT
CDR3aa: CAISESTAVRTEAFF

v_gene: TRBV7-2
d_gene: .
j_gene: TRBJ1-2
abundance: many
CDR3nt: TGTGCCAGCAGCTCAACGCCACAGTCGGCCCTAGCCTATGGCTACACCTTC
CDR3aa: CASSSTPQSALAYGYTF

v_gene: TRBV12-5
d_gene: .
j_gene: TRBJ1-1
abundance: .
CDR3nt: TGTGCTAGTGGTTTGGACAGGAACAGGCTATCTCCTGAAGCTTTCTTT
CDR3aa: CASGLDRNRLSPEAFF

v_gene: TRBV4-1
d_gene: TRBD2
j_gene: TRBJ2-3
abundance: few
CDR3nt: TGCGCCAGCAGCCAAGTTCGAGCGGGATCCACAGATACGCAGTATTTT
CDR3aa: CASSQVRAGSTDTQYF

v_gene: TRBV20-1
d_gene: .
j_gene: TRBJ1-5
abundance: .
CDR3nt: TGCAGTGCTAATAGGGACCTTAGCAATCAGCCCCAGCATTTT
CDR3aa: CSANRDLSNQPQHF

v_gene: TRBV24-1
d_gene: .
j_gene: TRBJ1-1
abundance: .
CDR3nt: TGTGCCACCAGTGGGACAACGAACACTGAAGCTTTCTTT
CDR3aa: CATSGTTNTEAFF

v_gene: TRBV6-2/TRBV6-3
d_gene: .
j_gene: TRBJ2-7
abundance: few
CDR3nt: TGTGCCAGCAGCTACGCTTTGCGAGGGGGTGGAGAGCAGTACTTC
CDR3aa: CASSYALRGGGEQYF

v_gene: TRBV29-1
d_gene: .
j_gene: TRBJ1-2
abundance: .
CDR3nt: TGCAGCGTTGGGCGGGGCTACACCTTC
CDR3aa: CSVGRGYTF

v_gene: TRBV20-1
d_gene: .
j_gene: TRBJ2-1
abundance: .
CDR3nt: TGCAGTGCTAGAGATAGGGCTCGGGATTACGGTGAGCAGTTCTTC
CDR3aa: CSARDRARDYGEQFF

v_gene: TRBV7-9
d_gene: .
j_gene: TRBJ2-3
abundance: few
CDR3nt: TGTGCCAGCAGCGCCGTAGCCCGGGCCCGCGGAGATACGCAGTATTTT
CDR3aa: CASSAVARARGDTQYF

v_gene: TRBV5-4
d_gene: TRBD1
j_gene: TRBJ1-4
abundance: few
CDR3nt: TGTGCCAGCAGCTTGCAGTTGGGACAGGGTAATGAAAAACTGTTTTTT
CDR3aa: CASSLQLGQGNEKLFF

v_gene: TRBV20-1
d_gene: .
j_gene: TRBJ2-7
abundance: .
CDR3nt: TGCAGTGCTAGACCAGGAGGAAATTCCTACGAGCAGTACTTC
CDR3aa: CSARPGGNSYEQYF

v_gene: TRBV11-2
d_gene: TRBD1
j_gene: TRBJ2-5
abundance: .
CDR3nt: TGTGCCAGCAGCCAAGACAGGGCGGTGGGGACCCAGTACTTC
CDR3aa: CASSQDRAVGTQYF

v_gene: TRBV4-1
d_gene: .
j_gene: TRBJ1-4
abundance: .
CDR3nt: TGCGCCAGCAGCCAAGCGACGGATCCTAATGAAAAACTGTTTTTT
CDR3aa: CASSQATDPNEKLFF

v_gene: TRBV12-3/TRBV12-4
d_gene: TRBD1
j_gene: TRBJ2-1
abundance: many
CDR3nt: TGTGCCAGCTCTGAAACCCGGGACAGGGGGTTTGGGAATGAGCAGTTCTTC
CDR3aa: CASSETRDRGFGNEQFF

v_gene: TRBV5-1
d_gene: TRBD1
j_gene: TRBJ2-3
abundance: .
CDR3nt: TGCGCCAGCAGCTTGGTGGGGACAGGGGGGAGCACAGATACGCAGTATTTT
CDR3aa: CASSLVGTGGSTDTQYF

v_gene: TRBV4-1
d_gene: .
j_gene: TRBJ2-7
abundance: .
CDR3nt: TGCGCCAGCAGCCAGGACGGGAGTCGTAGGTACGAGCAGTACTTC
CDR3aa: CASSQDGSRRYEQYF

v_gene: TRBV7-2
d_gene: .
j_gene: TRBJ1-5
abundance: .
CDR3nt: TGTGCCAGCAGCCTAACACGGGAGCCCCAGCATTTT
CDR3aa: CASSLTREPQHF

v_gene: TRBV6-2/TRBV6-3
d_gene: .
j_gene: TRBJ2-1
abundance: .
CDR3nt: TGTGCCAGCAGTGGGCCGGGACCTCGGGCGGGCAATGAGCAGTTCTTC
CDR3aa: CASSGPGPRAGNEQFF

v_gene: TRBV2
d_gene: .
j_gene: TRBJ2-1
abundance: .
CDR3nt: TGTGCCAGCACGAAGGGGGGTGAGCAGTTCTTC
CDR3aa: CASTKGGEQFF

v_gene: TRBV7-2
d_gene: .
j_gene: TRBJ2-1
abundance: many
CDR3nt: TGTGCCAGCAGCTTAGTAGGATCCACGAATGAGCAGTTCTTC
CDR3aa: CASSLVGSTNEQFF

v_gene: TRBV4-1
d_gene: .
j_gene: TRBJ1-6
abundance: many
CDR3nt: TGCGCCAGCAGCCGAACGACTGGGGTTAATTCACCCCTCCACTTT
CDR3aa: CASSRTTGVNSPLHF

v_gene: TRBV5-4
d_gene: .
j_gene: TRBJ2-5
abundance: .
CDR3nt: TGTGCCAGCAGCGCCGGGAATATCCAAGAGACCCAGTACTTC
CDR3aa: CASSAGNIQETQYF

v_gene: TRBV28
d_gene: TRBD1
j_gene: TRBJ1-1
abundance: few
CDR3nt: TGTGCCAGCAGGGAGACAGGGGTCACTGAAGCTTTCTTT
CDR3aa: CASRETGVTEAFF

v_gene: TRBV24-1
d_gene: TRBD1
j_gene: TRBJ2-2
abundance: few
CDR3nt: TGTGCCACCAGTGACCAAGACAGGGTGAGCGGGGAGCTGTTTTTT
CDR3aa: CATSDQDRVSGELFF

v_gene: TRBV4-1
d_gene: .
j_gene: TRBJ2-5
abundance: few
CDR3nt: TGCGCCAGCAGCCAAGATACGGAGACCCAGTACTTC
CDR3aa: CASSQDTETQYF

v_gene: TRBV5-5
d_gene: .
j_gene: TRBJ1-2
abundance: .
CDR3nt: TGTGCCAGCAGCACTGGCGGGACGGTGTATGGCTACACCTTC
CDR3aa: CASSTGGTVYGYTF

v_gene: TRBV7-2
d_gene: TRBD2
j_gene: TRBJ2-1
abundance: many
CDR3nt: TGTGCCAGCAGCTTAGATCGGACTAGCGGAAACAATGAGCAGTTCTTC
CDR3aa: CASSLDRTSGNNEQFF